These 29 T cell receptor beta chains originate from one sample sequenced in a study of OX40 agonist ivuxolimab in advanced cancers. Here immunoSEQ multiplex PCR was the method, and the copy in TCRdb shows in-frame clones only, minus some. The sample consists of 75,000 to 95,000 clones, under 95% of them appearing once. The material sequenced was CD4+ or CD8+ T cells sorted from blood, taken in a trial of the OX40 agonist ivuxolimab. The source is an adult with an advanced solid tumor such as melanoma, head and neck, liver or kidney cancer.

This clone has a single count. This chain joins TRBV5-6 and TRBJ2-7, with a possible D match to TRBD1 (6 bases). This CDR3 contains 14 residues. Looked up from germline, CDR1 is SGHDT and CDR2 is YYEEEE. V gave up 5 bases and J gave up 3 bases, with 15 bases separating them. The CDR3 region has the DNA TGTGCCAGCAGGCCGGCCAGGGGCCTCTACGAGCAGTACTTC. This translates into CASRPARGLYEQYF.

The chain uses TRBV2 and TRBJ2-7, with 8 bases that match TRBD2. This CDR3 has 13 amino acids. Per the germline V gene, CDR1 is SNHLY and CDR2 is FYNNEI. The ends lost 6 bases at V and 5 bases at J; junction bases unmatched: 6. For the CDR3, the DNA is TGTGCCAGCAGGGTCGGGAGGGGGAACGAGCAGTACTTC. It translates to CASRVGRGNEQYF.

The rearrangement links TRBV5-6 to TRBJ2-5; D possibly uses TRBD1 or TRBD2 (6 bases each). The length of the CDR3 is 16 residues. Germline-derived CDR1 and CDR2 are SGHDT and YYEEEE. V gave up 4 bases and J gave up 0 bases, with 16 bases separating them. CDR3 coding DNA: TGTGCCAGCAGCGGCGGGACAAGGCGATACCAAGAGACCCAGTACTTC. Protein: CASSGGTRRYQETQYF.

The CDR3: CATKETSGGDVYNEQFF. The CDR3 DNA sequence: TGCGCCACCAAAGAGACTAGCGGGGGAGATGTCTACAATGAGCAGTTCTTC. The V gene is TRBV5-1, the J gene TRBJ2-1, with 12 bases identical to TRBD2. CDR1 is SGHRS, CDR2 YFSETQ, per germline. The CDR3 loop spans 17 amino acids. V lost 9 bases to trimming and J lost 3 bases; unmatched junction nucleotides: 13.

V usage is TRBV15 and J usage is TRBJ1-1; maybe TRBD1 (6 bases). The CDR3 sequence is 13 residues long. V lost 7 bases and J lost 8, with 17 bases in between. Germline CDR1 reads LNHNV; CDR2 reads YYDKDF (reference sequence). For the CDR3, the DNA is TGTGCCACCACCCTCGGGGGCGCGGACGAAGCTTTCTTT. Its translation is CATTLGGADEAFF.

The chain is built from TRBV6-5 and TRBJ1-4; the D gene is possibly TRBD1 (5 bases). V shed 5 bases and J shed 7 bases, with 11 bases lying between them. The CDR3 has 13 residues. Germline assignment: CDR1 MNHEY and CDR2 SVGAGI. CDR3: CASSRQIIEKLFF. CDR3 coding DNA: TGTGCCAGCAGTCGACAGATTATTGAAAAACTGTTTTTT.

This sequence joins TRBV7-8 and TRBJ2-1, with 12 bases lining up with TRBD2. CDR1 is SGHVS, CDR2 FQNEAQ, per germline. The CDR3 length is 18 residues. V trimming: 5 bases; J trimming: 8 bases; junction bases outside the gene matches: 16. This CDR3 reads CASSPRASGGAAPDEQFF. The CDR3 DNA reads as TGTGCCAGCAGCCCCAGGGCTAGCGGGGGGGCCGCACCCGATGAGCAGTTCTTC.

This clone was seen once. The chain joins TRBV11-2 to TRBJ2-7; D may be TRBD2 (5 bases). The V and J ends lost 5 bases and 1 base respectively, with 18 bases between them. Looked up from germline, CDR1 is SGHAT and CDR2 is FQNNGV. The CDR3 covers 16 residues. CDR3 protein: CASSLDGSGSSYEQYF. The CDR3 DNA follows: TGTGCCAGCAGCCTCGATGGGAGCGGTTCTTCCTACGAGCAGTACTTC.

The CDR3 sequence: CASSVPAQTGAGYTF. The DNA of the CDR3 is TGTGCCAGCAGCGTACCCGCCCAGACAGGGGCCGGCTACACCTTC. The chain uses TRBV9 and TRBJ1-2, with 8 bases matching TRBD1. Looked up from germline, CDR1 is SGDLS and CDR2 is YYNGEE. This CDR3 region has 15 residues. J lost 8 bases, V lost 1 base, and 10 bases had no gene match.

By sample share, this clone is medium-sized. This chain's CDR3 is CASSLGTEAFF. For the CDR3, the DNA is TGTGCCAGCAGCTTAGGAACTGAAGCTTTCTTT. The chain joins TRBV25-1 to TRBJ1-1; no clear D gene. Trimming removed 6 bases from V and 5 bases from J, with 7 bases in between. The CDR3 sequence is 11 residues long. Germline assignment: CDR1 MGHDK and CDR2 SYGVNS.

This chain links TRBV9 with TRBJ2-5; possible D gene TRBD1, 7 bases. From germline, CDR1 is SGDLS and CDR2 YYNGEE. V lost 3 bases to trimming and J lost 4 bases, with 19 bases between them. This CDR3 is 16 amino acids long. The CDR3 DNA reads TGTGCCAGCAGCGGGGGGGACAGTCCCAGGGGAGAGACCCAGTACTTC. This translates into CASSGGDSPRGETQYF.

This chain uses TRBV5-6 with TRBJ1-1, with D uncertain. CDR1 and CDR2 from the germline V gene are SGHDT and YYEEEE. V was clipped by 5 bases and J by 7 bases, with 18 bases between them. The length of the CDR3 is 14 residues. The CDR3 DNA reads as TGTGCCAGCAGTTTTTGGACGGGCCACAATGAAGCTTTCTTT. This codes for CASSFWTGHNEAFF.

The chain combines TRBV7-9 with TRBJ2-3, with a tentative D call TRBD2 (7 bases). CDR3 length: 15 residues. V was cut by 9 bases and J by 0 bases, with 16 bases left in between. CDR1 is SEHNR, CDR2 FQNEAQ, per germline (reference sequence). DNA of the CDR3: TGTGCCAGTCCCGGAGGGGGGGGCAGCACAGATACGCAGTATTTT. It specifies CASPGGGGSTDTQYF.

The CDR3 bases are TGTGCCAGCAGCTTGGCCAGCGGGGCCCCCTACGAGCAGTACTTC. Encoded protein: CASSLASGAPYEQYF. The chain employs TRBV5-6 and TRBJ2-7, with 7 bases that match TRBD2. The CDR3 is 15 amino acids. With 0 bases clipped from V and 2 bases from J, the junction kept 5 bases outside the gene matches. CDR1 and CDR2 from the germline V gene are SGHDT and YYEEEE.

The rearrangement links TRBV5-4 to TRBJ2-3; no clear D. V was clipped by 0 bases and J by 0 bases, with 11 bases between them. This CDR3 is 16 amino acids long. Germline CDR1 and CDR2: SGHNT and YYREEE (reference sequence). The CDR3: CASSLVGSSSTDTQYF. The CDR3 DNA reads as TGTGCCAGCAGCTTGGTCGGGTCTTCTAGCACAGATACGCAGTATTTT.

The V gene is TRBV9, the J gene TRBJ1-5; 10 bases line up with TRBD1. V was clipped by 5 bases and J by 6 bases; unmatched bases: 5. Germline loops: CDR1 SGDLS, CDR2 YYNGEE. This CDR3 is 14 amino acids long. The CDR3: CASSETGGGQPQHF. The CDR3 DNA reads TGTGCCAGCAGTGAGACAGGGGGCGGTCAGCCCCAGCATTTT.

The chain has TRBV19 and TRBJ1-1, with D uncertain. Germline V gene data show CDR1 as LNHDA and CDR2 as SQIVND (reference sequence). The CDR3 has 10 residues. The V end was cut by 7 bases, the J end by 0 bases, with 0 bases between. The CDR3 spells CASMNTEAFF. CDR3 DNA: TGTGCCAGTATGAACACTGAAGCTTTCTTT.

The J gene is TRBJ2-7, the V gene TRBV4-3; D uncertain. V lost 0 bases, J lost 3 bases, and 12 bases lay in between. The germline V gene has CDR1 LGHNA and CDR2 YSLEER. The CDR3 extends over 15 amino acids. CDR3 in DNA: TGCGCCAGCAGCCAAGAGAATGCGAGACTCTACGAGCAGTACTTC. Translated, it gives CASSQENARLYEQYF.

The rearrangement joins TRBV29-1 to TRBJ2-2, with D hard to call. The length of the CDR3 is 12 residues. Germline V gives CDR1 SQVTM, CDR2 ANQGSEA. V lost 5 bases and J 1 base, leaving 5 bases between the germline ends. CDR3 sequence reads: CSVLQNTGELFF. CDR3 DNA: TGCAGCGTTCTACAGAACACCGGGGAGCTGTTTTTT.

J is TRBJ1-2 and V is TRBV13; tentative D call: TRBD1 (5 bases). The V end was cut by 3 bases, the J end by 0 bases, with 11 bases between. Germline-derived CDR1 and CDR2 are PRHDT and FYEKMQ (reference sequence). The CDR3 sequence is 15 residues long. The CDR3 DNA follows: TGTGCCAGCAGCTTCGGCCGGGGGGCTAACTATGGCTACACCTTC. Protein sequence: CASSFGRGANYGYTF.

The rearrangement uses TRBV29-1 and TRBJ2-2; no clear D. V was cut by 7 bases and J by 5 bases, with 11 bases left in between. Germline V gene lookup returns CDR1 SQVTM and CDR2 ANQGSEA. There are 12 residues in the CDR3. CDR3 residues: CSAILATGELFF. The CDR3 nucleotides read TGCAGCGCCATCTTGGCTACCGGGGAGCTGTTTTTT.

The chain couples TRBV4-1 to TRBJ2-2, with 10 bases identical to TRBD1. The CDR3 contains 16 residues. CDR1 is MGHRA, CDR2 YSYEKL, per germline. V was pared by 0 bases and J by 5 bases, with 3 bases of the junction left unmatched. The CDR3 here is CASSQETGGWTGELFF. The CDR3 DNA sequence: TGCGCCAGCAGCCAAGAGACAGGGGGCTGGACCGGGGAGCTGTTTTTT.

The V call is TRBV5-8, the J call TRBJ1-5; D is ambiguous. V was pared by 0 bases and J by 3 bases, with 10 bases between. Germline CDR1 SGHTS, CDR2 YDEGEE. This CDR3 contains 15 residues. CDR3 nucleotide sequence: TGTGCCAGCAGCTTGGTTACGGGAATCAATCAGCCCCAGCATTTT. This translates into CASSLVTGINQPQHF.

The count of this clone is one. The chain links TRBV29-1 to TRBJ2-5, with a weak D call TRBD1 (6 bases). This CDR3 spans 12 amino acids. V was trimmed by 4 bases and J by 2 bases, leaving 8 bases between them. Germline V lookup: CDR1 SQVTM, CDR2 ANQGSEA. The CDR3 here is CSVAGQQETQYF. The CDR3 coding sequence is TGCAGCGTTGCCGGACAGCAAGAGACCCAGTACTTC.

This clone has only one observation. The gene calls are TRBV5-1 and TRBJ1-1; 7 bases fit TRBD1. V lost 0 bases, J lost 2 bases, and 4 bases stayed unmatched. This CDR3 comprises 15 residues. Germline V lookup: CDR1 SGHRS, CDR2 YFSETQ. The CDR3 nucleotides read TGCGCCAGCAGCTTGGGGCGACAGGGAAACACTGAAGCTTTCTTT. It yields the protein CASSLGRQGNTEAFF.

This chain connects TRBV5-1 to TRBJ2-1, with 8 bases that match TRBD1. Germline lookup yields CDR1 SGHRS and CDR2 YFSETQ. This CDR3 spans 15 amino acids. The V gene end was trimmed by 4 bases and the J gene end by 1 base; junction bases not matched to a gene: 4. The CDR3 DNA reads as TGCGCCAGCAGCCCAGGACAGGGTTCCTACAATGAGCAGTTCTTC. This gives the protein CASSPGQGSYNEQFF.

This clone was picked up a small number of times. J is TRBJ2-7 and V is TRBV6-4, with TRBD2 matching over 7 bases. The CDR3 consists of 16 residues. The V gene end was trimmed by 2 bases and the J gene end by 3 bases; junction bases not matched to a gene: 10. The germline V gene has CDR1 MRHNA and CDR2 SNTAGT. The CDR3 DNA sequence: TGTGCCAGCAGTGACCGCAGGGAGCGGGGAAACTACGAGCAGTACTTC. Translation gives CASSDRRERGNYEQYF.

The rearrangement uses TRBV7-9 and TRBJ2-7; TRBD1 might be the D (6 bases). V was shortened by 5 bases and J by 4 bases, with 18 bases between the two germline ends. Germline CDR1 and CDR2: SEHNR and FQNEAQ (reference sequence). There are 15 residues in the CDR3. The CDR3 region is CASSDFRGSDYEQYF. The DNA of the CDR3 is TGTGCCAGCAGCGATTTTAGGGGGTCAGATTACGAGCAGTACTTC. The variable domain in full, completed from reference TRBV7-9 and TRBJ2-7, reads DTGVSQNPRHKITKRGQNVTFRCDPISEHNRLYWYRQTLGQGPEFLTYFQNEAQLEKSRLLSDRFSAERPKGSFSTLEIQRTEQGDSAMYLCASSDFRGSDYEQYFGPGTRLTVT.

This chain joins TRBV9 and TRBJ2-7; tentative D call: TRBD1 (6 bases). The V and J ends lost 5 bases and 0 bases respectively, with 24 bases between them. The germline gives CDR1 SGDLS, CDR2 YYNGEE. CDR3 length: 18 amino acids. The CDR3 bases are TGTGCCAGCAGTTTACCCGGGACACCCTTTTCCAGCTCCTACGAGCAGTACTTC. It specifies CASSLPGTPFSSSYEQYF.